This T cell receptor (beta chain) was sequenced for a study of blood T cell repertoires in COVID-19. Study context: Italy, Spain and the United States were the sources of the convalescent and acute COVID-19 samples. The cDNA or gDNA used as material had been derived from T cells, B-cell-depleted T cells, or PBMCs.

Methods used by the authors: Reference gene primer amplification yielded estimated nucleated cell counts. Measured with immunoSEQ multiplex PCR; TCRdb has only the in-frame clones, and not every one. D and trimming come from the DNA, and the V and J calls and clone size come from that table. The sample shows about 160,000 clones, around 74% of them seen only once. Trimming took off 0 bases at V and 3 bases at J, with 9 bases between the two ends. Germline V lookup: CDR1 LNHNV, CDR2 YYDKDF (reference sequence). This CDR3 contains 15 residues. The receptor was isolated from a man aged 65-85 years with acute or convalescent COVID-19. The chain couples TRBV15 to TRBJ1-5; a weak D match, TRBD1 (5 bases). Sample: peripheral blood. CDR3 residues: CATSRDTTDNQPQHF. For the CDR3, the DNA is TGTGCCACCAGCAGAGATACGACAGACAATCAGCCCCAGCATTTT.